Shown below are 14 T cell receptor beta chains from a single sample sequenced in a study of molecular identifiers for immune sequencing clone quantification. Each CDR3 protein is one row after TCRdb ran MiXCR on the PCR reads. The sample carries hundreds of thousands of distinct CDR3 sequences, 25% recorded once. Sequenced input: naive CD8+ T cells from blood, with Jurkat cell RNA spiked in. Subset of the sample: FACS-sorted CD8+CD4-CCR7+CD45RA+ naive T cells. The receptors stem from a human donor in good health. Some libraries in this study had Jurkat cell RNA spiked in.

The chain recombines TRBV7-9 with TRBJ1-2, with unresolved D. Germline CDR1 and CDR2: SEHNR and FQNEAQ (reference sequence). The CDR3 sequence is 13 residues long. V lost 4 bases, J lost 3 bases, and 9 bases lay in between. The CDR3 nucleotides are TGTGCCAGCAGCTCTTCGCTATACTATGGCTACACCTTC. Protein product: CASSSSLYYGYTF. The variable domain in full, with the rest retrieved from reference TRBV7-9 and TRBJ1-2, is DTGVSQNPRHKITKRGQNVTFRCDPISEHNRLYWYRQTLGQGPEFLTYFQNEAQLEKSRLLSDRFSAERPKGSFSTLEIQRTEQGDSAMYLCASSSSLYYGYTFGSGTRLTVV.

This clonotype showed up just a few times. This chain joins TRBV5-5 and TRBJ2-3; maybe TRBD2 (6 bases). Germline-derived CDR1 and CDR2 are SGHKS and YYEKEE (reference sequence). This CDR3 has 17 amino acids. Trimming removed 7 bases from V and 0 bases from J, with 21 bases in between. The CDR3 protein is CASAAASEHFSTDTQYF. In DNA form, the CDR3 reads TGTGCCAGCGCGGCCGCTAGCGAGCACTTCAGCACAGATACGCAGTATTTT.

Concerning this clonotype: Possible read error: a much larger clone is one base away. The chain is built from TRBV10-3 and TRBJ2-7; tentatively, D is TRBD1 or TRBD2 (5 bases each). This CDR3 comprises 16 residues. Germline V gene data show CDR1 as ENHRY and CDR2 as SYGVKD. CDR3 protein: CAISGPDGGSSYDQYF. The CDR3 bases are TGTGCCATCAGTGGCCCTGATGGGGGAAGCTCCTACGACCAGTACTTC.

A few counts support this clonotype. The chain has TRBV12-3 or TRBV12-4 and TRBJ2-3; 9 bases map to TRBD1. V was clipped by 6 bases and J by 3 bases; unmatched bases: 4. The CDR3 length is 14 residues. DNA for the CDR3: TGTGCCAGCAGGGGACAGGGAAAGACAGATACGCAGTATTTT. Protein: CASRGQGKTDTQYF.

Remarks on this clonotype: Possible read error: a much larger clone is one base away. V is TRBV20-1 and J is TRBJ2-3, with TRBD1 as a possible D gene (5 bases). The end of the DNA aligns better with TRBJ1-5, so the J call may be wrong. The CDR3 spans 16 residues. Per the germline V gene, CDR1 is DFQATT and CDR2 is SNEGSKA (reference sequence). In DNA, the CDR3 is TGCAGTGCCCAGCCCCTAGCGGGGGGTAGGGTAGATACGCAGCATTTT. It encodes CSAQPLAGGRVDTQHF.

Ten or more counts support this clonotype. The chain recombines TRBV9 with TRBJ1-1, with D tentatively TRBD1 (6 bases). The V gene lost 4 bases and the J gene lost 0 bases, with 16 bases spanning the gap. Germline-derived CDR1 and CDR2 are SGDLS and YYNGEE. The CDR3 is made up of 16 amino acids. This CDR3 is CASSPAGQGMNTEAFF. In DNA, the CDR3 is TGTGCCAGCAGCCCCGCCGGCCAGGGGATGAACACTGAAGCTTTCTTT.

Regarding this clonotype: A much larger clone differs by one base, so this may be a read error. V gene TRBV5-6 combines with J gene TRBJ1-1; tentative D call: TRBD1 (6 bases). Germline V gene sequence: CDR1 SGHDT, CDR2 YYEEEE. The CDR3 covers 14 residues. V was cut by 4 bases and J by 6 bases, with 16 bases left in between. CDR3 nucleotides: TGTGCCAGCAGCAACGCTGTGGGGGGCCCTGAAGCTTTCTTT. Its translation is CASSNAVGGPEAFF.

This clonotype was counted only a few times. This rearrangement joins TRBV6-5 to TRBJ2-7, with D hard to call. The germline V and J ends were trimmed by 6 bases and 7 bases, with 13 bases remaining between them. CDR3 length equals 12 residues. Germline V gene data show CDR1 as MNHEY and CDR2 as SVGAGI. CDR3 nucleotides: TGTGCCAGCAGATCCCTCGGGTATGAGCAGTACTTC. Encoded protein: CASRSLGYEQYF.

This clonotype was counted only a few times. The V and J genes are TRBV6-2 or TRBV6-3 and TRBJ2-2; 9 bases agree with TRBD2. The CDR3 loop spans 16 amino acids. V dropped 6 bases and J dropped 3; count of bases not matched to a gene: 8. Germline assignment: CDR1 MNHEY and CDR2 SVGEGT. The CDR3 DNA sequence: TGTGCCAGCAGCGCGACTAGCGGAGGGTACACCGGGGAGCTGTTTTTT. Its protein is CASSATSGGYTGELFF.

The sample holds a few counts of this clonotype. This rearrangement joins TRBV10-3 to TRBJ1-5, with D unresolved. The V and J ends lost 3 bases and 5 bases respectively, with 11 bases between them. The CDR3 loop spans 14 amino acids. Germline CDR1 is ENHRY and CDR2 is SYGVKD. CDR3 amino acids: CAISETGMDQPQHF. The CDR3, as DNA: TGTGCCATCAGTGAAACCGGGATGGATCAGCCCCAGCATTTT.

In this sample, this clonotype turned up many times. This chain's CDR3 is CASSRYPTSGSSYEQYF. For the CDR3, the DNA is TGTGCCAGCTCACGATACCCGACTAGCGGGAGCTCCTACGAGCAGTACTTC. The chain combines TRBV18 with TRBJ2-7; 12 bases match TRBD2. The V gene's germline CDR1 is KGHSH and CDR2 LQKENI. V was pared by 4 bases and J by 0 bases, with 7 bases of the junction left unmatched. The CDR3 runs to 17 residues.

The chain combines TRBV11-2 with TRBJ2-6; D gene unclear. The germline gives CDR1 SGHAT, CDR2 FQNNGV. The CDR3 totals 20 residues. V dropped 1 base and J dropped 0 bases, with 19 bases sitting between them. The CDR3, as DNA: TGTGCCAGCAGCTTAGGAGTAGGGATGGCAGAGAGCTCTGGGGCCAACGTCCTGACTTTC. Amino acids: CASSLGVGMAESSGANVLTF.

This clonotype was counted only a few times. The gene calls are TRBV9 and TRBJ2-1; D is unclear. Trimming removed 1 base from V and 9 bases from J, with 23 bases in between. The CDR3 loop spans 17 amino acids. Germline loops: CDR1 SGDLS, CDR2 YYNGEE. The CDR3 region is CASSVRNRTSHVTEQFF. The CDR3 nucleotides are TGTGCCAGCAGCGTAAGGAATAGGACCTCCCATGTGACTGAGCAGTTCTTC.

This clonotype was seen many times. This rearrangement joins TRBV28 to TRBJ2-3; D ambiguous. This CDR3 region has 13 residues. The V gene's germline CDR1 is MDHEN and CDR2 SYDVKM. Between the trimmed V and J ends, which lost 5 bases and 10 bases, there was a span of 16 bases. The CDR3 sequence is CASSPHLTPSQYF. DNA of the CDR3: TGTGCCAGCAGTCCCCACCTGACCCCCTCGCAGTATTTT.